Presented here are 17 T cell receptor beta chains from one specimen sequenced in a study of blood T cell repertoires in COVID-19. Profiled with immunoSEQ multiplex PCR; TCRdb holds only in-frame clones, not every one. The data show roughly 140,000 clones, about four fifths seen once. What was sequenced was PBMCs or T cells enriched from blood (not recorded which). All receptors derive from a woman aged 18-30 years who had been exposed to COVID-19.

V and J are TRBV19 and TRBJ2-5, with D hard to call. Trimming took off 4 bases at V and 5 bases at J, with 14 bases between the two ends. The CDR3 consists of 14 residues. Germline V gives CDR1 LNHDA, CDR2 SQIVND (reference sequence). CDR3 in DNA: TGTGCCAGTAGTACCCCCCCAGCCAGGGAGACCCAGTACTTC. Translating gives CASSTPPARETQYF.

This rearrangement joins TRBV4-3 to TRBJ2-1, with TRBD2 as a possible D gene (5 bases). Deletions cut 2 bases from V and 9 bases from J, with 20 bases between. The germline gives CDR1 LGHNA, CDR2 YSLEER. This CDR3 contains 16 residues. CDR3 coding DNA: TGCGCCAGCAGCCAATCGTCGGGCGCCGGAGGTCGTGAGCAGTTCTTC. Translating it yields CASSQSSGAGGREQFF.

This chain links TRBV7-9 with TRBJ2-4, with TRBD1 identical over 9 bases. This CDR3 is built from 17 residues. Germline loops: CDR1 SEHNR, CDR2 FQNEAQ (reference sequence). V lost 4 bases to trimming and J lost 9 bases; unmatched junction nucleotides: 16. DNA for the CDR3: TGTGCCAGCAGCTCAATTCTCACCGGGACAGGGAGAGGCATTCAGTACTTC. The encoded protein is CASSSILTGTGRGIQYF.

This chain connects TRBV7-2 to TRBJ1-2; no reliable D call. V lost 3 bases and J lost 2, with 10 bases in between. This CDR3 contains 14 residues. From germline, CDR1 is SGHTA and CDR2 FQGNSA. CDR3 in DNA: TGTGCCAGCAGCTTCGGGGTAACGAACTATGGCTACACCTTC. Its protein product is CASSFGVTNYGYTF.

The J gene is TRBJ1-3, the V gene TRBV5-1; D gene uncertain. Germline V lookup: CDR1 SGHRS, CDR2 YFSETQ. The V gene lost 0 bases and the J gene lost 0 bases, with 13 bases spanning the gap. The CDR3 contains 17 residues. The CDR3 region has the DNA TGCGCCAGCAGCTTGGTCTCAGGCGAATTCTCTGGAAACACCATATATTTT. Translated, it gives CASSLVSGEFSGNTIYF.

The rearrangement joins TRBV19 to TRBJ2-1; 8 bases line up with TRBD2. In germline, CDR1 is LNHDA, CDR2 SQIVND (reference sequence). The CDR3 is 15 residues long. Trimming at V came to 7 bases and at J to 2 bases, leaving 7 bases not matched to a gene. The CDR3 loop is CASTLSGSTYNEQFF. The CDR3 nucleotides are TGTGCCAGTACCCTCAGCGGGAGCACCTACAATGAGCAGTTCTTC.

The chain has TRBV28 and TRBJ1-1, with D hard to call. Looked up from germline, CDR1 is MDHEN and CDR2 is SYDVKM. The germline V and J ends were trimmed by 8 bases and 4 bases, with 8 bases remaining between them. The CDR3 sequence is 11 residues long. CDR3 in DNA: TGTGCCAGCGGCCAGTCCACTGAAGCTTTCTTT. This gives the protein CASGQSTEAFF. Full variable domain (remainder filled in from reference TRBV28 and TRBJ1-1): DVKVTQSSRYLVKRTGEKVFLECVQDMDHENMFWYRQDPGLGLRLIYFSYDVKMKEKGDIPEGYSVSREKKERFSLILESASTNQTSMYLCASGQSTEAFFGQGTRLTVV.

The chain carries TRBV15 and TRBJ2-3, with 8 bases that match TRBD1. The CDR3 covers 15 residues. Looked up from germline, CDR1 is LNHNV and CDR2 is YYDKDF (reference sequence). V was pared by 5 bases and J by 2 bases, with 6 bases of the junction left unmatched. CDR3 sequence reads: CATSGRQGPTDTQYF. In DNA, the CDR3 is TGTGCCACCAGCGGGAGACAGGGGCCCACAGATACGCAGTATTTT.

J is TRBJ2-3 and V is TRBV20-1; 7 nucleotides match TRBD2. The V segment lost 3 bases and the J segment 4 bases; nucleotides outside the gene matches: 10. Germline loops: CDR1 DFQATT, CDR2 SNEGSKA (reference sequence). CDR3 length: 15 amino acids. CDR3 coding DNA: TGCAGTGCTAGTTGGGGCGGGAGTTCCCCAGATACGCAGTATTTT. This sequence encodes CSASWGGSSPDTQYF.

CDR3 coding DNA: TGTGCCAGCAGCCTTTACGGGACTGGCGGCTATGGCTACACCTTC. It yields the protein CASSLYGTGGYGYTF. The chain has TRBV7-2 and TRBJ1-2; a weak D match, TRBD1 (5 bases). The CDR3 contains 15 residues. Trimming took off 5 bases at V and 4 bases at J, with 17 bases between the two ends. CDR1 and CDR2 (germline): SGHTA, FQGNSA.

The J gene is TRBJ1-5, the V gene TRBV7-8; TRBD1 matches 7 bases. There are 16 residues in the CDR3. J gave up 3 bases and V 5 bases, and 10 bases lay outside the gene matches. Looked up from germline, CDR1 is SGHVS and CDR2 is FQNEAQ. CDR3 loop: CASSRSPGQVNQPQHF. CDR3 sequence (DNA): TGTGCCAGCAGCCGCAGTCCAGGACAGGTCAATCAGCCCCAGCATTTT.

The gene calls are TRBV4-2 and TRBJ2-7, with 8 bases lining up with TRBD2. Germline V CDR1 and CDR2: LGHNA, YNFKEQ. The CDR3 consists of 15 residues. V trimming: 0 bases; J trimming: 3 bases; junction bases outside the gene matches: 4. The CDR3 DNA is TGTGCCAGCAGCCAAGAGTTAGCGGGGAACTACGAGCAGTACTTC. Amino acids: CASSQELAGNYEQYF.

The rearrangement links TRBV7-9 to TRBJ1-5; D might be TRBD1 (6 bases). In germline, CDR1 is SEHNR, CDR2 FQNEAQ (reference sequence). Deletions cut 1 base from V and 5 bases from J, with 12 bases between. This CDR3 spans 15 amino acids. CDR3 protein: CASSLVDSRDQPQHF. CDR3 DNA sequence: TGTGCCAGCAGCTTAGTGGACAGTCGAGATCAGCCCCAGCATTTT.

The rearrangement uses TRBV30 and TRBJ2-1; D gene uncertain. Germline CDR1 is GTSNPN and CDR2 is SVGIG (reference sequence). Trimming shortened V by 3 bases and J by 0 bases, and 6 bases separated the two germline ends. The CDR3 totals 13 residues. The CDR3, as DNA: TGTGCCTGGAGCACTCACTCCTACAATGAGCAGTTCTTC. Its protein is CAWSTHSYNEQFF.

This clone occurred once. This rearrangement joins TRBV6-2 or TRBV6-3 to TRBJ1-1, with a possible D match to TRBD1 (5 bases). CDR1 is MNHEY and CDR2 is SVGEGT in the germline V gene. V lost 7 bases and J lost 0, with 12 bases in between. The CDR3 is made up of 14 amino acids. The CDR3 loop is CASTPSRVNTEAFF. CDR3 in DNA: TGTGCCAGCACCCCATCCAGGGTGAACACTGAAGCTTTCTTT.

This chain links TRBV6-5 with TRBJ1-3; 7 bases align to TRBD1. Trimming removed 4 bases from V and 5 bases from J; junction bases left unmatched: 5. CDR3 length equals 14 residues. Germline V gene sequence: CDR1 MNHEY, CDR2 SVGAGI. CDR3: CASSSRDRRNTIYF. Here the CDR3 DNA reads TGTGCCAGCAGTTCTCGGGACAGAAGAAACACCATATATTTT.

Only one count was recorded for this clone. V usage is TRBV3-1 (or the pseudogene TRBV3-2) and J usage is TRBJ1-1; 8 nucleotides align to TRBD1. Germline-derived CDR1 and CDR2 are LGHDT and YNNKEL (reference sequence). Losses at the gene ends were 4 bases for V and 1 base for J; bases not matched to a gene: 2. The CDR3 consists of 14 residues. The chain's CDR3 is CASSRQGTNTEAFF. The CDR3 DNA reads TGTGCCAGCAGCCGACAGGGGACGAACACTGAAGCTTTCTTT.